The 7 T cell receptor beta chains below all came from one sample that was sequenced in a study of beta chain features in type 1 diabetes. Study conclusions and caveats: Type 1 diabetes patients showed a moderate but significant shortening of TCRB CDR3s in all four CD4+ subsets.

Expressed TCRB transcripts were sequenced, since all the RNA that had been isolated was reverse transcribed. Profiled with immunoSEQ multiplex PCR; TCRdb holds only in-frame clones, not every one. This table has more than 550,000 clones, 11% to 15% appearing once. These TCRs' antigens remain unknown. The sample consisted of naive CD4+ T cells from blood. These TCRs come from a man in his late teens or twenties with type 1 diabetes.

V is TRBV11-1 and J is TRBJ2-3; 7 bases match TRBD2. The J segment lost 4 bases and the V segment lost 7 bases, leaving 11 bases of the junction unmatched. Looked up from germline, CDR1 is SGHAT and CDR2 is FQDESV (reference sequence). The CDR3 is 15 amino acids. CDR3 region: CASTPIGLVSDTQYF. The DNA of the CDR3 is TGTGCCAGCACCCCCATTGGACTAGTCTCAGATACGCAGTATTTT. Variable domain in full (rest from reference TRBV11-1 and TRBJ2-3): EAEVAQSPRYKITEKSQAVAFWCDPISGHATLYWYRQILGQGPELLVQFQDESVVDDSQLPKDRFSAERLKGVDSTLKIQPAELGDSAMYLCASTPIGLVSDTQYFGPGTRLTVL.

This sequence joins TRBV7-2 and TRBJ1-1; D ambiguous. Germline CDR1 SGHTA, CDR2 FQGNSA. V lost 4 bases to trimming and J lost 4 bases, with 16 bases between them. The CDR3 loop spans 15 amino acids. CDR3 nucleotides: TGTGCCAGCAGCTATATGACTGTAGCTTCCACTGAAGCTTTCTTT. Protein product: CASSYMTVASTEAFF.

The rearrangement uses TRBV30 and TRBJ1-3; D is possibly TRBD1 (6 bases). Between the trimmed V and J ends, which lost 2 bases and 0 bases, there was a span of 17 bases. The CDR3 has 17 residues. Per the germline V gene, CDR1 is GTSNPN and CDR2 is SVGIG (reference sequence). The CDR3 spells CAWSPLTGPSSGNTIYF. The CDR3 bases are TGTGCCTGGAGTCCCTTAACAGGGCCCTCCTCTGGAAACACCATATATTTT.

This clone was counted only a few times. The sample has other DNA sequences that encode this CDR3 too. The CDR3 loop reads CASSFPTGELFF. The CDR3 DNA sequence: TGCGCCAGCAGCTTCCCCACCGGGGAGCTGTTTTTT. The chain carries TRBV5-1 and TRBJ2-2; D gene uncertain. The V end lost 2 bases, the J end lost 4 bases, and 3 bases lay between the germline ends. The germline V gene has CDR1 SGHRS and CDR2 YFSETQ. The CDR3 runs 12 residues.

This clone was counted between two and nine times. This chain links TRBV7-2 with TRBJ2-7, with D unresolved. V shed 5 bases and J shed 7 bases, with 12 bases lying between them. This CDR3 comprises 12 residues. Germline V gene data show CDR1 as SGHTA and CDR2 as FQGNSA. The CDR3 reads CASSRYGAEQYF. In DNA form, the CDR3 reads TGTGCCAGCAGCCGTTACGGTGCTGAGCAGTACTTC.

The gene calls are TRBV11-3 and TRBJ2-1; TRBD1 is a possible D gene (6 bases). CDR3 size: 15 residues. The germline V gene encodes CDR1 SGHNT and CDR2 YENEEA. V lost 5 bases and J lost 2, with 13 bases in between. As DNA, the CDR3 is TGTGCCAGCAGCATAACACAGGGAGCCTACAATGAGCAGTTCTTC. Translated, it gives CASSITQGAYNEQFF.

V usage is TRBV4-2 and J usage is TRBJ2-5; the match to TRBD2 covers 7 bases. There are 15 residues in the CDR3. The junction had 6 bases not matched to a gene; V was cut back by 3 bases and J by 2 bases. Germline assignment: CDR1 LGHNA and CDR2 YNFKEQ. CDR3 sequence: CASSQAWEGQETQYF. The DNA for the CDR3 is TGTGCCAGCAGCCAGGCATGGGAGGGGCAAGAGACCCAGTACTTC.